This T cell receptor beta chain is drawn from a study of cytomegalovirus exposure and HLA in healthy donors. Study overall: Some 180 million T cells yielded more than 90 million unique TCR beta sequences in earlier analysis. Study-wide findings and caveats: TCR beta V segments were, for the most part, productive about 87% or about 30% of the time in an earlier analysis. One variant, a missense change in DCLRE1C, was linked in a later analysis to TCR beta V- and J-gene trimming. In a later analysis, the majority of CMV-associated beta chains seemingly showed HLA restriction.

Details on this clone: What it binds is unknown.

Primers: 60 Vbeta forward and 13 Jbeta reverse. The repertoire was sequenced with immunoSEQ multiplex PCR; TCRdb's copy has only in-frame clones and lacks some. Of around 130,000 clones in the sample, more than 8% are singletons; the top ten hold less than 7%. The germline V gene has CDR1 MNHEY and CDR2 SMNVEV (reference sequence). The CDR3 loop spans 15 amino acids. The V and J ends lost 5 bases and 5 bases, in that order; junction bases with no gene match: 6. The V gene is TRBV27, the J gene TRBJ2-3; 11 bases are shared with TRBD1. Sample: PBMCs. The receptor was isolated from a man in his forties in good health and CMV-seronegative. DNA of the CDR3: TGTGCCAGCAGTCTGGACAGGGGGCATGAAGATACGCAGTATTTT. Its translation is CASSLDRGHEDTQYF.